This record concerns one T cell receptor (beta chain) sequence. This record comes from a study of CD8 T cells in Susac syndrome. Reverse transcription used 0.5 to 1 ug RNA and random hexamers. From the immunoSEQ multiplex PCR reads, TCRdb called clonotypes with MiXCR, one entry per CDR3 protein. The data contain about 250,000 distinct CDR3 sequences, just under 95% of them seen just once; the ten biggest clones take up 0.07% to 0.09%. In germline, CDR1 is MNHNS, CDR2 SASEGT. The CDR3 is 15 amino acids. Losses at the gene ends were 4 bases for V and 1 base for J; bases not matched to a gene: 4. The sample consisted of CD4+ T cells from PBMCs. The chain links TRBV6-1 to TRBJ2-5; 9 positions agree with TRBD2. The source is a human donor with multiple sclerosis. The CDR3 DNA reads TGTGCCAGCAGTGGGGTAGCGGGGGCCCAAGAGACCCAGTACTTC. It encodes CASSGVAGAQETQYF.